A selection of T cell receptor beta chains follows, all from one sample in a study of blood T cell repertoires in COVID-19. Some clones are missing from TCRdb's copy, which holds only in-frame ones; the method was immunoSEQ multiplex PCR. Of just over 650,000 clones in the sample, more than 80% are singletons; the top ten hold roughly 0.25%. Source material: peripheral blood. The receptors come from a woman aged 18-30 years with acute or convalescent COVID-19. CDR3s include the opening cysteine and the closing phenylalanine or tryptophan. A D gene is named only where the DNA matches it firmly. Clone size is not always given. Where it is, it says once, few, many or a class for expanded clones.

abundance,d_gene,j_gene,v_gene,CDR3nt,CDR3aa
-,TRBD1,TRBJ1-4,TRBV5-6,TGTGCCAGCAGCTTCGGGACAGGGGTAAATGAAAAACTGTTTTTT,CASSFGTGVNEKLFF
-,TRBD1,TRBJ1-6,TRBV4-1,TGCGCCAGCAGCCAAGTGACAGGGGGCGCTTATAATTCACCCCTCCACTTT,CASSQVTGGAYNSPLHF
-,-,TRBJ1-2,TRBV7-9,TGTGCCAGCAGCTACGGAGGCCAGAATTTAGTGAATGGCTACACCTTC,CASSYGGQNLVNGYTF
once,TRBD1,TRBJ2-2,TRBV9,TGTGCCAGCAGCGGGGAAAGACAGGGGGCCGCCGGGGAGCTGTTTTTT,CASSGERQGAAGELFF
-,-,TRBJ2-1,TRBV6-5,TGTGCCAGCAGTCAATTGGACTCTGATGAGCAGTTCTTC,CASSQLDSDEQFF
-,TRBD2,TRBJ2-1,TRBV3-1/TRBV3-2,TGTGCCAGCAGCCCCCTCCGACTAGCGGGTTACAATGAGCAGTTCTTC,CASSPLRLAGYNEQFF
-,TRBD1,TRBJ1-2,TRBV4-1,TGCGCCAGCAGCCCCGTATTGGGAGACAGGGCCTATGGCTACACCTTC,CASSPVLGDRAYGYTF
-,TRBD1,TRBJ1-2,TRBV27,TGTGCCAGCAGTCACTGGACAGGGGAGGGATTGTACTATGGCTACACCTTC,CASSHWTGEGLYYGYTF
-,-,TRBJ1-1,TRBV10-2,TGCGCCAGCAGTGAGCCAGGAAACACTGAAGCTTTCTTT,CASSEPGNTEAFF
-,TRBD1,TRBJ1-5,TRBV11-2,TGTGCCAGCAGCCTCTACGCGACAGGGGTGGGCAATCAGCCCCAGCATTTT,CASSLYATGVGNQPQHF
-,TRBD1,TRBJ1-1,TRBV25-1,TGTGCCAGCACCGGTGGCAGGGGGAGCCAGTTCACTGAAGCTTTCTTT,CASTGGRGSQFTEAFF
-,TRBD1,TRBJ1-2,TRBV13,TGTGCCAGCAGCTTAACCGGGACAGGGAAAAATGGCTACACCTTC,CASSLTGTGKNGYTF
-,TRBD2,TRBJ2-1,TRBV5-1,TGCGCCAGCAGCTTAGCGGGGGAAAACAATGAGCAGTTCTTC,CASSLAGENNEQFF
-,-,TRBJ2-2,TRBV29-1,TGCAGCCGGAGGGTGGGGGAGCTGTTTTTT,CSRRVGELFF
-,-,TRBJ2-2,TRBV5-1,TGCGCCAGCGGACGGGGGACCACCGGGGAGCTGTTTTTT,CASGRGTTGELFF
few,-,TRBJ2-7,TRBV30,TGTGCCTGGAGAGAGAACTACGAGCAGTACTTC,CAWRENYEQYF
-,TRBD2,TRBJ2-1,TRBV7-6,TGTGCCAGCAGCTTAACGGGGGGGCTGGATGAGCAGTTCTTC,CASSLTGGLDEQFF
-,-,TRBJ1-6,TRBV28,TGTGCCAGCAGCCGCGGCGGAGGGGATAATTCACCCCTCCACTTT,CASSRGGGDNSPLHF
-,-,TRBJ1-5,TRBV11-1,TGTGCCAGCAGCTTTGATGGGAGTCAGCCCCAGCATTTT,CASSFDGSQPQHF
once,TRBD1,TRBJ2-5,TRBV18,TGTGCCAGCTCACCTTCCAGGGGGCGATATCAAGAGACCCAGTACTTC,CASSPSRGRYQETQYF
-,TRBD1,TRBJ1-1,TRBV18,TGTGCCAGCTCACCATTCACCGGGACAGCGAACACTGAAGCTTTCTTT,CASSPFTGTANTEAFF
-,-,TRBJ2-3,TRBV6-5,TGTGCCAGCAGCAGACAGGCCAGCACAGATACGCAGTATTTT,CASSRQASTDTQYF
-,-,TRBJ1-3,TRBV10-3,TGTGCCATCAGTAATCCCCCGGGGGTAGGAGGAAACACCATATATTTT,CAISNPPGVGGNTIYF
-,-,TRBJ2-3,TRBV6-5,TGTGCCAGCAGTTACTCCGACAGAATTGGTGGGGATACGCAGTATTTT,CASSYSDRIGGDTQYF
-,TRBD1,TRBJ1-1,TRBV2,TGTGCCAGCAGTCCACAGGGGGACACTGAAGCTTTCTTT,CASSPQGDTEAFF
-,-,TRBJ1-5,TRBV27,TGTGCCAGCAGTTTAGGGGGCGGAGGTCAGCCCCAGCATTTT,CASSLGGGGQPQHF
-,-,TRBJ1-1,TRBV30,TGTGCCTGGAGTCCTCTACTTGAAGCTTTCTTT,CAWSPLLEAFF
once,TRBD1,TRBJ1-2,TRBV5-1,TGCGCCAGCAGGGGACAGGGGTCCTATGGCTACACCTTC,CASRGQGSYGYTF
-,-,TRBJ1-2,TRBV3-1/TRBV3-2,TGTGCCAGCAGCCCTTCCTGGCGGGATTATGGCTACACCTTC,CASSPSWRDYGYTF
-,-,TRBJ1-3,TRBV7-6,TGTGCCAGCAGCTCCGCCCGATCGACACACCGTCCCTCTGGAAACACCATATATTTT,CASSSARSTHRPSGNTIYF
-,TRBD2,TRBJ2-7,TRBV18,TGTGCCAGCTCACCACCACAGGGACTAGGCTACGAGCAGTACTTC,CASSPPQGLGYEQYF
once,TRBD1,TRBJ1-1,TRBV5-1,TGCGCCAGCAGCACTTCATACCGGGACAGGGGAGTCCATGAAGCTTTCTTT,CASSTSYRDRGVHEAFF
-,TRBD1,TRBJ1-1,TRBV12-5,TGTGCTAGTGAAGCACAGGGGGCACTGGGTACTGAAGCTTTCTTT,CASEAQGALGTEAFF
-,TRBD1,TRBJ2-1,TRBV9,TGTGCCAGCAGCGTAGCTACTCAGGGGGCCACCGGATACAATGAGCAGTTCTTC,CASSVATQGATGYNEQFF
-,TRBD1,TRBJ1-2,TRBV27,TGTGCCAGCAGTCTGACAGGGCTTGGCTACACCTTC,CASSLTGLGYTF
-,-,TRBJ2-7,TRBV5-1,TGCGCCAGCAGCTCCCACTCCTACGAGCAGTACTTC,CASSSHSYEQYF
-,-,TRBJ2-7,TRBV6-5,TGTGCCAGCAGTTACTCGCTACAGGCGAGCTCCTACGAGCAGTACTTC,CASSYSLQASSYEQYF
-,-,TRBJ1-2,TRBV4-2,TGTGCCAGCAGCCCCCGGGGATCTGGCTACACCTTC,CASSPRGSGYTF
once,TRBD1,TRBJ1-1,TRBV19,TGTGCCAGTAGGGACAGGGACGGGGCCATGAACACTGAAGCTTTCTTT,CASRDRDGAMNTEAFF
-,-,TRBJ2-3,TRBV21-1,TGTGCCAGCAGCAATCGGGGGAGGGATACGCAGTATTTT,CASSNRGRDTQYF
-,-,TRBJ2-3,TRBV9,TGTGCCAGCAGCGTAGCTACGGGGAGGACAGATACGCAGTATTTT,CASSVATGRTDTQYF
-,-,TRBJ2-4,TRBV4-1,TGCGCCAGCAGCCAAGAGGAGGGAATACTAGCCAAAAACATTCAGTACTTC,CASSQEEGILAKNIQYF
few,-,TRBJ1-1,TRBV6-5,TGTGCCAGCAGTTACGGACAGTACACTGAAGCTTTCTTT,CASSYGQYTEAFF
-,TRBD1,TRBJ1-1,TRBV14,TGTGCCAGCAGCTGGACAGGGTTCAAGTCCGCTGAAGCTTTCTTT,CASSWTGFKSAEAFF
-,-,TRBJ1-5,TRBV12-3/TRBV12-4,TGTGCCAGCAGTTTTTTCCCTAATCAGCCCCAGCATTTT,CASSFFPNQPQHF
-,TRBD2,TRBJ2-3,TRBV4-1,TGCGCCAGCAGCCAAAGGGGCGGGGGGGCTAGCACAGATACGCAGTATTTT,CASSQRGGGASTDTQYF
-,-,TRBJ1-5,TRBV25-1,TGTGCCAGCAGTGACTCCAGCGGGGGGGGCAATCAGCCCCAGCATTTT,CASSDSSGGGNQPQHF